This entry concerns a single T cell receptor (beta chain). V lost 4 bases and J 10 bases, leaving 17 bases between the germline ends. This CDR3 region has 14 residues. Per germline, CDR1 LGHDT and CDR2 YNNKEL (reference sequence). This specimen belongs to a study of patients and donors after allogeneic stem cell transplantation. In TCRdb, the RT-PCR reads were re-called with MiXCR into one record per CDR3 protein. The table records approximately 200,000 distinct CDR3 sequences, roughly two fifths of them present only once. Sequenced material: blood, either unsorted or a sorted T cell fraction (not recorded which). This chain uses TRBV3-1 with TRBJ2-1; TRBD1 or TRBD2 may be the D gene (6 bases each). This TCR was recovered from a human donor who was either an allogeneic HSCT recipient or a stem cell or donor lymphocyte infusion donor (not recorded which). It is not recorded whose cells these are; they may come from a transplant donor. The CDR3 loop reads CASSPPVGGREQFF. The CDR3 DNA follows: TGTGCCAGCAGCCCCCCCGTCGGGGGCAGGGAGCAGTTCTTC.